The clone carrying this TCR beta chain was detected a few times. Its matching antigen is unknown. The CDR3 length is 14 residues. V gave up 7 bases and J gave up 5 bases; unmatched junction bases: 8. The V gene's germline CDR1 is WSHSY and CDR2 SAAADI. For ophthalmopathy patients, the Clinical Activity Score was at least 3 and the NOSPECS grade at least 4; duration was under 3 months. Clinical symptoms, serum thyroxine and TRAb, thyroid ultrasound and orbital computed tomography were used for the diagnoses. Researchers took RNA transcripts and amplified the TCR beta CDR3 regions from them. An initial round of RT-PCR targeting the TCR CDR3 relied on the HTBI primer set. TCRdb used MiXCR to reprocess the multiplex PCR reads, holding one entry per CDR3 protein. The sample shows hundreds of thousands of distinct CDR3 sequences, over 12% of them seen only once. The data were taken from a study of T cells in Graves' hyperthyroidism and ophthalmopathy. Overall study results and limits: Most expanded thyroid clonotypes above 0.001 also appeared in blood.

The sequence came from a man aged 18 to 35 with Graves' ophthalmopathy. The sequencing sample was made of blood. V is TRBV10-2 and J is TRBJ1-1; 9 bases line up with TRBD1. The CDR3 DNA reads TGCGCCAGCATAACTGACAGGGGGAAAACTGAAGCTTTCTTT. As protein: CASITDRGKTEAFF.